This TCR beta chain appears in the sequencing data of a study of T-cell reconstitution after alpha-beta-depleted transplantation in children. Germline assignment: CDR1 LNHNV and CDR2 YYDKDF (reference sequence). The V gene lost 0 bases and the J gene lost 3 bases, with 9 bases spanning the gap. The CDR3 totals 15 residues. This clonotype was seen ten or more times. Preparing the TCRbeta library involved the use of unique molecular identifiers. TCRdb reanalysed the PCR reads using MiXCR and keeps one entry per CDR3 protein. The repertoire holds around 670,000 distinct CDR3 sequences, around 14% seen once, with around 0.8% in the top ten.

The source is a girl aged 2 to 10 with congenital amegakaryocytic thrombocytopenia, due to receive a stem cell transplant. This chain joins TRBV15 and TRBJ1-3; D is ambiguous. Sequencing used PBMCs, obtained before TCRalphabeta/CD19-depleted stem cell transplant. CDR3 in amino acids: CATSRDSGDGNTIYF. In DNA, the CDR3 is TGTGCCACCAGCAGAGATTCGGGAGATGGAAACACCATATATTTT.